Listed here is a single T cell receptor beta chain. The antigen this receptor binds is unknown. Base qualities are not provided; no much larger clone lies one nucleotide away. This record comes from a study of early T cells in non-severe SARS-CoV-2 infection (dated by TCRdb to the early 2020s). In the study overall: Bulk RNA from unsorted whole blood was used for TCR sequencing, so alpha and beta chains could not be paired.

From a lookup of the germline V gene (reference sequence), CDR1 and CDR2 are MNHEY and SMNVEV. The CDR3 covers 14 residues, taking in both the cysteine and the phenylalanine. The entry retains the CDR3 DNA only, 42 bases that are in frame from base 1. Deletion took 5 bases off V and 1 base off J, with a span of 11 bases between the germline ends. Library preparation used 5' RACE. The instrument was a NextSeq 500. To correct for sequencing error and PCR bias, the TCR library protocol tagged individual cDNA molecules with unique molecular identifiers. TCR alpha and beta chains were both sequenced, and the abundances of alpha and beta sequences in each sample were closely correlated with each other. Turning to the authors' computational methods: Decombinator V4 was used to annotate the V gene, J gene and CDR3 of the TCR sequences. Expanded TCRs were defined as changing significantly between any two time points under a Poisson model with p below 0.0001. TCR abundances were normalised to the total number of TCRs sequenced per sample and expressed as counts per million. TRAV1-2 paired with TRAJ12, TRAJ20 or TRAJ33 defined MAIT TCRs, while TRAV10 paired with TRAJ18 defined iNKT TCRs. VDJdb, accessed 1 November 2021, was searched for CMV, EBV and SARS-CoV-2 annotated TCRs, excluding TCRs annotated for multiple antigens. TCRdb passed the public sequencing reads through fastp at Q25 and MiXCR, retaining productive beta sequences. Rows with one shared CDR3 protein collapse into an entry with the most common genes and DNA. TCRdb's processing, not the authors' own work, is the source of the V and J calls. This sample comprises around 98,000 distinct CDR3 sequences, approximately 11% of them detected only once. The ten largest clonotypes hold about 5% of the sample.

Study-wide findings and limitations: Matching against VDJdb was skewed toward anti-spike CD8 responses, likely underestimated virus-specific expansions, and missed private and CD4 specificities.

This was a case-control study nested in a cohort of healthcare workers in London, UK, who had nasopharyngeal swab PCR tests and blood samples taken every week. Healthcare workers were recruited during the week of the UK lockdown, between 23 and 31 March 2020, and followed weekly for up to about 15 weeks. Sequenced: whole blood. The V and J segments used are TRBV27 and TRBJ1-1; too little of a D gene remains to name it. The TCR sequence derives from an adult who was a healthcare worker with PCR-confirmed SARS-CoV-2 infection or an uninfected control (not recorded which). The nucleotide sequence is TGTGCCAGCAGTCTGGACTTAAGGAACACTGAAGCTTTCTTT. It specifies CASSLDLRNTEAFF.